This T cell receptor beta chain was identified in a study of cytomegalovirus exposure and HLA in healthy donors. Germline CDR1 is SQVTM and CDR2 is ANQGSEA. V shed 2 bases, J shed 0 bases, and the junction held 9 bases outside the gene matches. The CDR3 contains 17 residues. Measured with immunoSEQ multiplex PCR; TCRdb has only the in-frame clones, and not every one. The repertoire holds some 130,000 clones, approximately 84% seen once, with about 32% in the top ten. The gene calls are TRBV29-1 and TRBJ2-2; 7 positions match TRBD1. This clonotype originated in a man aged 25-45 years in good health and CMV-seropositive. Sequenced material: PBMCs. CDR3 protein: CSVEKGMTGSNTGELFF. DNA for the CDR3: TGCAGCGTTGAAAAGGGGATGACAGGGTCGAACACCGGGGAGCTGTTTTTT.